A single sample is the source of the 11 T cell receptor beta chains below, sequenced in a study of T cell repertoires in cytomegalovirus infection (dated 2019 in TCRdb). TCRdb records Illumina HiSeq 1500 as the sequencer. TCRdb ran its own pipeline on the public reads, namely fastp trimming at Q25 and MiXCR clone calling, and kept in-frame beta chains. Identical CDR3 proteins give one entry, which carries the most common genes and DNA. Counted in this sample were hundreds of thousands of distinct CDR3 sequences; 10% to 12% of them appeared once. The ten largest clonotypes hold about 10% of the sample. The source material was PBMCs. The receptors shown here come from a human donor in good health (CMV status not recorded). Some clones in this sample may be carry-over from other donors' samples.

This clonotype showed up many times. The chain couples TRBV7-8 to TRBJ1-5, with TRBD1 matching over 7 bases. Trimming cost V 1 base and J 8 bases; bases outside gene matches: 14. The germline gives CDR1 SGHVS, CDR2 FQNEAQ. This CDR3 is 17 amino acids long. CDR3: CASSLGGMTGRVKPQHF. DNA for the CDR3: TGTGCCAGCAGCTTAGGGGGTATGACAGGGCGAGTGAAGCCCCAGCATTTT.

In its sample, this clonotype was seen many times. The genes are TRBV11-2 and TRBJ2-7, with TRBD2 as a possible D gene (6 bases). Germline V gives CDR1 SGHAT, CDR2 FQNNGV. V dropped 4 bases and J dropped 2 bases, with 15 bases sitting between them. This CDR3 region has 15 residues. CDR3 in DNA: TGTGCCAGCAGCTCAAGGAGGACTATAACCTACGAGCAGTACTTC. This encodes CASSSRRTITYEQYF.

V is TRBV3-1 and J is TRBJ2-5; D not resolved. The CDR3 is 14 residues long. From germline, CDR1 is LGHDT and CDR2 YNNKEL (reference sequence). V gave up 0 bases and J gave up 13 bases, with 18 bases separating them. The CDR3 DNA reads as TGTGCCAGCAGCCAAGATTGTAGAAGAGGAAAGTCGTACTTC. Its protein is CASSQDCRRGKSYF.

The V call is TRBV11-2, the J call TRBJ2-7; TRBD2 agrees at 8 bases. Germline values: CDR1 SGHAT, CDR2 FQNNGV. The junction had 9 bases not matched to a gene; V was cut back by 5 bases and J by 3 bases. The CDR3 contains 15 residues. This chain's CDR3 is CASSPLGAGGYEQYF. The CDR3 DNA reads TGTGCCAGCAGCCCACTTGGGGCGGGGGGCTACGAGCAGTACTTC. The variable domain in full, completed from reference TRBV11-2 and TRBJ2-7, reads EAGVAQSPRYKIIEKRQSVAFWCNPISGHATLYWYQQILGQGPKLLIQFQNNGVVDDSQLPKDRFSAERLKGVDSTLKIQPAKLEDSAVYLCASSPLGAGGYEQYFGPGTRLTVT.

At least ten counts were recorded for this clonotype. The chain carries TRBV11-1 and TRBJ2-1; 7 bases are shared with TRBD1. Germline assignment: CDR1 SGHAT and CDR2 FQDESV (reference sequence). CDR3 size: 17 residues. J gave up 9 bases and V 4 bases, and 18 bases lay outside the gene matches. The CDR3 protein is CASSSTPGQPVIGEQFF. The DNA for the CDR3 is TGTGCCAGCAGCTCTACTCCGGGACAGCCCGTAATTGGTGAGCAGTTCTTC.

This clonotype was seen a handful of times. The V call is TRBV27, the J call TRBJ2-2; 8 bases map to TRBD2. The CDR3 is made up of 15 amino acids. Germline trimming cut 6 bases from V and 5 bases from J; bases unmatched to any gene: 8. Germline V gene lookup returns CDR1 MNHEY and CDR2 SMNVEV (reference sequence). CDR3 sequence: CASSRSGGWTGELFF. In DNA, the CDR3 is TGTGCCAGCAGCCGAAGCGGGGGATGGACCGGGGAGCTGTTTTTT.

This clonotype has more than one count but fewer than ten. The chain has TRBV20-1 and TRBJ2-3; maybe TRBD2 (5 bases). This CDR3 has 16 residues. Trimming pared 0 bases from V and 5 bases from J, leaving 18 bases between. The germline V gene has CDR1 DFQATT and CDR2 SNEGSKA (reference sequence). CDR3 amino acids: CSARDAGVPRGDTQYF. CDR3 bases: TGCAGTGCTAGAGATGCGGGTGTGCCCCGGGGAGATACGCAGTATTTT.

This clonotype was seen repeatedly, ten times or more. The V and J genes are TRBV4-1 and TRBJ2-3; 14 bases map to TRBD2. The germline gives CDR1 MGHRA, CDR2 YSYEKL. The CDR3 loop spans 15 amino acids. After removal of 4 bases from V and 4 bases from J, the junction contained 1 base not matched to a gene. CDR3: CASSRGLAGADTQYF. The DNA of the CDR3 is TGCGCCAGCAGCCGGGGACTAGCGGGAGCAGATACGCAGTATTTT.

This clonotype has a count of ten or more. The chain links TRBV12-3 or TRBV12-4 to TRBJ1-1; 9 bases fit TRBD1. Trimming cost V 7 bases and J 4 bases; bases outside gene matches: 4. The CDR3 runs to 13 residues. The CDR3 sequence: CASTATGGTEAFF. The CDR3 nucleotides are TGTGCCAGCACCGCGACAGGGGGCACTGAAGCTTTCTTT.

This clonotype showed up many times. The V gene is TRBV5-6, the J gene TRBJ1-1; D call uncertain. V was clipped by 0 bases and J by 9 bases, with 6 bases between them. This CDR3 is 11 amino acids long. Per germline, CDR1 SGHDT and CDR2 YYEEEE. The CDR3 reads CASSLEGKAFF. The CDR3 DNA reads TGTGCCAGCAGCTTGGAAGGGAAAGCTTTCTTT.

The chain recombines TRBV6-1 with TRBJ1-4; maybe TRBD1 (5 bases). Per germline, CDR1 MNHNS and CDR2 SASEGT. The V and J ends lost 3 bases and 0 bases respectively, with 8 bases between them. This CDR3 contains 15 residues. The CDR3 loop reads CASSDLGATNEKLFF. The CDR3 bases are TGTGCCAGCAGTGATTTAGGGGCAACTAATGAAAAACTGTTTTTT.